The T cell receptor (beta chain) under discussion was sequenced for a study of blood T cell repertoires in COVID-19. The overall study: Acute and convalescent COVID-19 samples came from the United States, Italy and Spain.

Those enrolled in Seattle joined during active infection and were followed longitudinally afterward. The length of the CDR3 is 17 residues. The germline V gene encodes CDR1 SGHNT and CDR2 YYREEE (reference sequence). Trimming cost V 4 bases and J 9 bases; bases outside gene matches: 19. In the source study's methods: Amplifying reference gene primers gave estimates of nucleated cell counts. This table comes from immunoSEQ multiplex PCR, and its TCRdb copy is limited to in-frame clones, with some not included. D and trimming were read from the DNA, whereas the V and J calls and clone size are those reported in that table. The table has a few hundred thousand clones, over 85% seen once.

The V and J genes are TRBV5-4 and TRBJ2-1; 7 bases align to TRBD2. The sample consisted of peripheral blood. The sequence was obtained from a woman aged 55-69 years with COVID-19, enrolled during active disease. The CDR3 spells CASSRSGVSLVGSEQFF. The CDR3 bases are TGTGCCAGCAGCCGGAGCGGGGTCTCCCTCGTGGGTTCTGAGCAGTTCTTC.